This entry features one TCR beta chain sequence. This sample was taken from a study of T cell responses to AZD1222 COVID-19 vaccine. Germline V gene lookup returns CDR1 SNHLY and CDR2 FYNNEI. This CDR3 contains 14 residues. The V and J ends lost 7 bases and 1 base respectively, with 10 bases between them. Assay used: immunoSEQ multiplex PCR; TCRdb lists only in-frame clones, some missing. The sample has about 160,000 clones; under 95% are singletons. The sequence derives from an adult in good health. This material consisted of peripheral blood, taken on day 0 of MenACWY control vaccination. The J gene is TRBJ1-4, the V gene TRBV2, with D perhaps TRBD1 (6 bases). The CDR3 loop reads CASTEGGTNEKLFF. As DNA, the CDR3 is TGTGCCAGCACCGAGGGGGGAACTAATGAAAAACTGTTTTTT.